What follows are 13 T cell receptor beta chains derived from one specimen sequenced in a study of cytomegalovirus exposure and HLA in healthy donors. The PCR was carried out with 60 Vbeta primers and 13 Jbeta primers. Measured with immunoSEQ multiplex PCR; TCRdb has only the in-frame clones, and not every one. Of about 160,000 clones listed, 60% to 80% were seen once; the top ten hold 1.4%. The sequenced sample was PBMCs. The receptor source for this set is a male donor in good health and CMV-seronegative.

This sequence joins TRBV5-5 and TRBJ1-1; D call uncertain. V dropped 0 bases and J dropped 0 bases, with 9 bases sitting between them. Looked up from germline, CDR1 is SGHKS and CDR2 is YYEKEE (reference sequence). The CDR3 runs to 15 residues. The CDR3 protein is CASSLDWPMNTEAFF. CDR3 in DNA: TGTGCCAGCAGCTTGGATTGGCCCATGAACACTGAAGCTTTCTTT.

The chain combines TRBV5-4 with TRBJ2-3; D not certain. Per the germline V gene, CDR1 is SGHNT and CDR2 is YYREEE (reference sequence). The CDR3 spans 15 residues. Trimming shortened V by 2 bases and J by 5 bases, and 15 bases separated the two germline ends. CDR3 region: CASSFLSGSGDTQYF. In DNA form, the CDR3 reads TGTGCCAGCAGCTTTCTCTCCGGGTCCGGAGATACGCAGTATTTT.

The rearrangement joins TRBV14 to TRBJ1-2; 9 bases are shared with TRBD1. Germline CDR1 reads SGHDN; CDR2 reads FVKESK. Trimming cost V 4 bases and J 3 bases; bases outside gene matches: 6. This CDR3 region has 15 residues. CDR3 DNA: TGTGCCAGCAGCCCCCGGGACAGGGACCACTATGGCTACACCTTC. Amino acids: CASSPRDRDHYGYTF.

As for this clone: An end of the junction differs from the germline gene, which may be a read error. The rearrangement uses TRBV7-9 and TRBJ1-1; 8 bases line up with TRBD1. The germline gives CDR1 SEHNR, CDR2 FQNEAQ (reference sequence). There are 11 residues in the CDR3. The CDR3 region is CSSDRGTEAFF. The CDR3 DNA sequence: TGTTCCAGTGACAGGGGTACTGAAGCTTTCTTT.

The chain joins TRBV2 to TRBJ2-7; the match to TRBD1 covers 10 bases. The CDR3 length is 14 residues. Germline CDR1 SNHLY, CDR2 FYNNEI. V shed 4 bases and J 3 bases; nucleotides not matched to a gene: 3. For the CDR3, the DNA is TGTGCCAGCAGTGGGGGGACAGGGGTCTACGAGCAGTACTTC. This sequence encodes CASSGGTGVYEQYF.

This chain joins TRBV27 and TRBJ1-1; D gene uncertain. The V gene lost 3 bases and the J gene lost 1 base, with 9 bases spanning the gap. This CDR3 is 14 amino acids long. Germline V gene lookup returns CDR1 MNHEY and CDR2 SMNVEV (reference sequence). This chain's CDR3 is CASSLAGRNTEAFF. The CDR3 nucleotides are TGTGCCAGCAGTTTGGCGGGGAGGAACACTGAAGCTTTCTTT.

The chain uses TRBV7-9 and TRBJ1-4; a weak D match, TRBD1 (5 bases). The CDR3 consists of 15 residues. Germline loops: CDR1 SEHNR, CDR2 FQNEAQ (reference sequence). Trimming took 0 bases from V and 8 from J, leaving 13 bases between them. The CDR3 nucleotides are TGTGCCAGCAGCTTAGCGCCCCAGGGTGGCGAAAAACTGTTTTTT. Its protein is CASSLAPQGGEKLFF. Filled out from reference TRBV7-9 and TRBJ1-4, the complete variable domain reads DTGVSQNPRHKITKRGQNVTFRCDPISEHNRLYWYRQTLGQGPEFLTYFQNEAQLEKSRLLSDRFSAERPKGSFSTLEIQRTEQGDSAMYLCASSLAPQGGEKLFFGSGTQLSVL.

In the case of this clone: This same CDR3 is encoded by further DNA sequences in the sample. The chain links TRBV7-2 to TRBJ2-7, with D possibly TRBD1 on 5 matching bases. The CDR3 is 14 amino acids. Germline assignment: CDR1 SGHTA and CDR2 FQGNSA. The V gene lost 1 base and the J gene lost 2 bases, with 9 bases spanning the gap. CDR3 DNA sequence: TGTGCCAGCAGCTTAGACCTAGGGGCCTACGAGCAGTACTTC. It codes for CASSLDLGAYEQYF.

The chain combines TRBV15 with TRBJ1-2; D is unclear. The CDR3 has 13 amino acids. Trimming pared 5 bases from V and 3 bases from J, leaving 10 bases between. Looked up from germline, CDR1 is LNHNV and CDR2 is YYDKDF (reference sequence). The CDR3 loop reads CATSEVLYYGYTF. DNA for the CDR3: TGTGCCACCAGCGAGGTCCTCTACTATGGCTACACCTTC.

This chain connects TRBV27 to TRBJ1-1; TRBD1 matches at 7 bases. CDR1 MNHEY and CDR2 SMNVEV come from the germline V gene (reference sequence). The junction had 13 bases not matched to a gene; V was cut back by 5 bases and J by 4 bases. CDR3 length: 16 amino acids. In nucleotides, the CDR3 is TGTGCCAGCAGTCCCTACACAGGGGAAGCGGCCACTGAAGCTTTCTTT. Translating it yields CASSPYTGEAATEAFF.

The V call is TRBV28, the J call TRBJ1-1; tentative D call: TRBD1 (6 bases). The CDR3 loop spans 13 amino acids. Germline CDR1 reads MDHEN; CDR2 reads SYDVKM. V dropped 8 bases and J dropped 0 bases, with 10 bases sitting between them. The CDR3 here is CASLGHLNTEAFF. Written as DNA, the CDR3 is TGTGCCAGCTTGGGACATTTGAACACTGAAGCTTTCTTT.

The V gene is TRBV7-9, the J gene TRBJ2-1; 9 bases agree with TRBD2. Trimming cost V 6 bases and J 0 bases; bases outside gene matches: 3. This CDR3 spans 15 amino acids. The germline V gene encodes CDR1 SEHNR and CDR2 FQNEAQ (reference sequence). CDR3 coding DNA: TGTGCCAGCAGTTTTAGCGGGAGCTCCTACAATGAGCAGTTCTTC. It yields the protein CASSFSGSSYNEQFF. The whole variable domain, filled in from reference TRBV7-9 and TRBJ2-1, reads DTGVSQNPRHKITKRGQNVTFRCDPISEHNRLYWYRQTLGQGPEFLTYFQNEAQLEKSRLLSDRFSAERPKGSFSTLEIQRTEQGDSAMYLCASSFSGSSYNEQFFGPGTRLTVL.

In this sample, this clone turned up once. V gene TRBV6-4 combines with J gene TRBJ2-1; 7 bases line up with TRBD2. J lost 6 bases, V lost 6 bases, and 14 bases had no gene match. Germline V gene sequence: CDR1 MRHNA, CDR2 SNTAGT. The CDR3 covers 16 residues. The CDR3: CASSQWRGSGTNEQFF. The CDR3 nucleotides read TGTGCCAGCAGCCAATGGCGGGGCAGCGGGACCAATGAGCAGTTCTTC.